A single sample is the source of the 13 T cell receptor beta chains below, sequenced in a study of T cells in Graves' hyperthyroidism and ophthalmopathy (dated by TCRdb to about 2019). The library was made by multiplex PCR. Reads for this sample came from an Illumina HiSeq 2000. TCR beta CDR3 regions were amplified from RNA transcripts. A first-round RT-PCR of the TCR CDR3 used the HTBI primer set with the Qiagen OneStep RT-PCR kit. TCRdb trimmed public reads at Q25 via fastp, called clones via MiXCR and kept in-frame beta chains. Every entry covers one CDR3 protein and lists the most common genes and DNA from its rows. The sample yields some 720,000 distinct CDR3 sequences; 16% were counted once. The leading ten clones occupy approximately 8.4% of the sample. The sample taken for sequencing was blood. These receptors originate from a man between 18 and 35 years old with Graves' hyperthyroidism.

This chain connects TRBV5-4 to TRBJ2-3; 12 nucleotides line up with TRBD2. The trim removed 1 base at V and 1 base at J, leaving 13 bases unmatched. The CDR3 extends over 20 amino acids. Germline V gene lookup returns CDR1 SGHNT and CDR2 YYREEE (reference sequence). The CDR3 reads CASSLSTTSGSRGGTDTQYF. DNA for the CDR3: TGTGCCAGCAGCTTGTCGACGACTAGCGGGAGCCGGGGGGGCACAGATACGCAGTATTTT.

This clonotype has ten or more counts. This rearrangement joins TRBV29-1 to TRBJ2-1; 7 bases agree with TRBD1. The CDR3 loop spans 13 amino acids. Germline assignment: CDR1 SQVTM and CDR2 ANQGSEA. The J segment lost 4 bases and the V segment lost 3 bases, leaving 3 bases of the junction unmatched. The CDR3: CSVERGQYNEQFF. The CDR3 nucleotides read TGCAGCGTTGAGAGGGGACAGTACAATGAGCAGTTCTTC.

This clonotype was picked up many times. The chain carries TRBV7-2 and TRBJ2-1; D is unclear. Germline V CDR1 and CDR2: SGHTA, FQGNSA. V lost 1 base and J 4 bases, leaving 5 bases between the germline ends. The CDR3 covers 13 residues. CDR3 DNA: TGTGCCAGCAGCTTAGACCAGTACAATGAGCAGTTCTTC. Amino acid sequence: CASSLDQYNEQFF.

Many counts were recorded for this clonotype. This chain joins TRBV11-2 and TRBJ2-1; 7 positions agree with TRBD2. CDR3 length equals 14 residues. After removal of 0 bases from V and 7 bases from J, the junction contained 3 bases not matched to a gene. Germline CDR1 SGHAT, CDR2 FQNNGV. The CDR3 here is CASSLEAGLNEQFF. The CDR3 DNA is TGTGCCAGCAGCTTAGAAGCGGGACTTAATGAGCAGTTCTTC.

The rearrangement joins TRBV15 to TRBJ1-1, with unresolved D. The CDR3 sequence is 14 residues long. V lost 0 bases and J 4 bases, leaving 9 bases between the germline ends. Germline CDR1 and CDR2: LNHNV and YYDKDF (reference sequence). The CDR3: CATSRESSRTEAFF. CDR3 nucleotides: TGTGCCACCAGCAGAGAGTCCAGCCGCACTGAAGCTTTCTTT.

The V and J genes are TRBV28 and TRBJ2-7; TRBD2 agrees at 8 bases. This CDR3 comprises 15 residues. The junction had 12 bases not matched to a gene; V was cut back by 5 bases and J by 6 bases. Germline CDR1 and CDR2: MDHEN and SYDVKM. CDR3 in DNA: TGTGCCAGCAGTCCACGGGAGGGAGGAACGGTCGAGCAGTACTTC. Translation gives CASSPREGGTVEQYF. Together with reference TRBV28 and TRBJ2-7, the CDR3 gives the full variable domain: DVKVTQSSRYLVKRTGEKVFLECVQDMDHENMFWYRQDPGLGLRLIYFSYDVKMKEKGDIPEGYSVSREKKERFSLILESASTNQTSMYLCASSPREGGTVEQYFGPGTRLTVT.

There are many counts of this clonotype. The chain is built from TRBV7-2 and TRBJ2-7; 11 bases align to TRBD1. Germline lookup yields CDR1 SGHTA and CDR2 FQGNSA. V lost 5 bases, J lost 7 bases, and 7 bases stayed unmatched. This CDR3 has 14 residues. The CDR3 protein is CASSPGQGAGEQYF. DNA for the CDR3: TGTGCCAGCAGCCCTGGACAGGGGGCTGGGGAGCAGTACTTC.

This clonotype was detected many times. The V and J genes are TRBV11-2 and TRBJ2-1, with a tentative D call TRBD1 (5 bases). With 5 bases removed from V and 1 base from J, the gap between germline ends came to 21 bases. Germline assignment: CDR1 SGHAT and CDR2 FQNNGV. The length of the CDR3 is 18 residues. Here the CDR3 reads CASSRDSRRGPSYNEQFF. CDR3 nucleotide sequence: TGTGCCAGCAGCAGAGACAGCCGTAGGGGCCCGTCCTACAATGAGCAGTTCTTC.

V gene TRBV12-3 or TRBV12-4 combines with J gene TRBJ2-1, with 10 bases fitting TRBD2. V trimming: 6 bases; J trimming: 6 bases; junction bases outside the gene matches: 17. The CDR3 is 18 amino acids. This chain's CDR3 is CASRAGTSAKIGGNEQFF. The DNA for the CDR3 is TGTGCCAGCAGAGCCGGGACTAGCGCTAAGATTGGGGGCAATGAGCAGTTCTTC.

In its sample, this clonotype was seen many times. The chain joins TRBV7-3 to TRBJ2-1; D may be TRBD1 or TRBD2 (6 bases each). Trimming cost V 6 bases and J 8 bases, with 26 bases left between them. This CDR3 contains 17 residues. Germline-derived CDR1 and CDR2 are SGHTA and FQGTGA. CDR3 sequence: CASSYSPGTQGGYEQFF. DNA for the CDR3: TGTGCCAGCAGTTACTCGCCCGGGACTCAAGGGGGGTATGAGCAGTTCTTC.

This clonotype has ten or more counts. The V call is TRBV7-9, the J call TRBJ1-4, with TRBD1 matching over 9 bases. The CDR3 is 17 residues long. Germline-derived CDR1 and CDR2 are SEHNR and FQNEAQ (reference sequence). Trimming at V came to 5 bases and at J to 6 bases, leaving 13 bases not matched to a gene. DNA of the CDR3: TGTGCCAGCAGCCTGGGACAGGGATACGTGGCTGATGAAAAACTGTTTTTT. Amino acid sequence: CASSLGQGYVADEKLFF.

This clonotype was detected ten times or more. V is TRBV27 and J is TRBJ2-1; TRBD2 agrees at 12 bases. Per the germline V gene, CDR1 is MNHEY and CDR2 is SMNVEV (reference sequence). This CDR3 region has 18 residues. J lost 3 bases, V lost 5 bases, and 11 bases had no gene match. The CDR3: CASSIHPRLAGDYNEQFF. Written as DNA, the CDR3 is TGTGCCAGCAGTATCCATCCCAGACTAGCGGGAGACTACAATGAGCAGTTCTTC.

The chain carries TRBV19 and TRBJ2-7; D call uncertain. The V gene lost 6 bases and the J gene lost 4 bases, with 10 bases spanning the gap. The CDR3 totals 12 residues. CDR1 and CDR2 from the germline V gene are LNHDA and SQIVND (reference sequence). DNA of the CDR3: TGTGCCAGTAGCCGGATCGGGTACGAGCAGTACTTC. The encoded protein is CASSRIGYEQYF.